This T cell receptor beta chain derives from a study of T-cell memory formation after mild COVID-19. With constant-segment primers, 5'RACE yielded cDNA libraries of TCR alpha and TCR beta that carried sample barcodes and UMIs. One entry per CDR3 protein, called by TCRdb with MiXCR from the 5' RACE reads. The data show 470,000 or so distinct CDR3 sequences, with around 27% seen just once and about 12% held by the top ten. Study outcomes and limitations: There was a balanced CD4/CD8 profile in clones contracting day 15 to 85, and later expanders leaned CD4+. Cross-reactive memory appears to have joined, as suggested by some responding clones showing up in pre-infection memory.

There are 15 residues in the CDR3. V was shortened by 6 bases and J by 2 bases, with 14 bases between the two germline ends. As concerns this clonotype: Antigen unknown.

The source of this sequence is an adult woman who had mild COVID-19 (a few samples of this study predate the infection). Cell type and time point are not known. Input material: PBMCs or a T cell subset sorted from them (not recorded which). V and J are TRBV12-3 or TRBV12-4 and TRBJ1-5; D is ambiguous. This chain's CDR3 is CASSLRITGNQPQHF. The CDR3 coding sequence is TGTGCCAGCAGCTTAAGAATTACAGGCAATCAGCCCCAGCATTTT.